Below, 13 T cell receptor beta chains from the same sample are listed, as sequenced in a study of blood T cell repertoires in COVID-19. TCRdb's table, derived via immunoSEQ multiplex PCR, lists solely in-frame clones and lacks some. The repertoire holds about 80,000 clones, with around four fifths as singletons. The sample comprised peripheral blood. The receptor source for this set is a human donor in a cohort sampled during active COVID-19.

The V call is TRBV3-1 (or the pseudogene TRBV3-2), the J call TRBJ2-7; 7 nucleotides agree with TRBD2. Germline V lookup: CDR1 LGHDT, CDR2 YNNKEL (reference sequence). The CDR3 has 15 amino acids. V trimming: 0 bases; J trimming: 4 bases; junction bases outside the gene matches: 6. In nucleotides, the CDR3 is TGTGCCAGCAGCCAAGAGGGGAGGGGCGGGTACGAGCAGTACTTC. Its translation is CASSQEGRGGYEQYF.

V usage is TRBV5-4 and J usage is TRBJ2-6, with D tentatively TRBD2 (5 bases). CDR1 is SGHNT and CDR2 is YYREEE in the germline V gene (reference sequence). V lost 6 bases, J lost 0 bases, and 10 bases lay in between. This CDR3 is built from 15 residues. The CDR3 DNA sequence: TGTGCCAGCAATCCGGGGAGCTCTGGGGCCAACGTCCTGACTTTC. Translation gives CASNPGSSGANVLTF. The whole variable domain, remainder taken from reference TRBV5-4 and TRBJ2-6, is ETGVTQSPTHLIKTRGQQVTLRCSSQSGHNTVSWYQQALGQGPQFIFQYYREEENGRGNFPPRFSGLQFPNYSSELNVNALELDDSALYLCASNPGSSGANVLTFGAGSRLTVL.

The rearrangement links TRBV5-6 to TRBJ2-2; tentative D call: TRBD2 (6 bases). The germline CDR1 and CDR2 sequences are SGHDT and YYEEEE. The length of the CDR3 is 14 residues. Trimming cost V 4 bases and J 6 bases, with 13 bases left between them. The CDR3 here is CASSRASGAGELFF. The CDR3 DNA reads as TGTGCCAGCAGCCGGGCCTCGGGGGCCGGGGAGCTGTTTTTT.

The rearrangement joins TRBV3-1 (or the pseudogene TRBV3-2) to TRBJ1-1; 7 nucleotides align to TRBD1. CDR1 and CDR2 from the germline V gene are LGHDT and YNNKEL (reference sequence). J was trimmed by 10 bases and V by 3 bases; bases with no gene match: 8. This CDR3 comprises 13 residues. CDR3 nucleotide sequence: TGTGCCAGCAGCCACGTACGCCAGGGGGTAGCTTTCTTT. Its protein product is CASSHVRQGVAFF.

This clone was recorded only once. The chain couples TRBV10-2 to TRBJ1-5; D is ambiguous. The germline CDR1 and CDR2 sequences are WSHSY and SAAADI. The CDR3 totals 14 residues. V lost 6 bases and J lost 4, with 13 bases in between. In DNA, the CDR3 is TGCGCCAGCAGCAGTCCAGGAGGAAATCAGCCCCAGCATTTT. Protein: CASSSPGGNQPQHF.

The chain employs TRBV30 and TRBJ1-4, with D hard to call. Trimming left V 6 bases short and J 7 bases short, with 12 bases between. From germline, CDR1 is GTSNPN and CDR2 SVGIG (reference sequence). The length of the CDR3 is 12 residues. In DNA, the CDR3 is TGTGCCTGCACAAGAGCGGCTGAAAAACTGTTTTTT. Its protein is CACTRAAEKLFF.

In its sample, this clone was seen a few times. This rearrangement joins TRBV5-1 to TRBJ1-5; 10 bases agree with TRBD1. This CDR3 has 15 amino acids. With V trimmed by 4 bases and J by 7 bases, 8 bases remained unmatched. CDR1 is SGHRS and CDR2 is YFSETQ in the germline V gene. The CDR3 is CASSVDRGRGQPQHF. CDR3 DNA: TGCGCCAGCAGCGTTGACAGGGGGCGAGGGCAGCCCCAGCATTTT.

A few counts support this clone. This chain links TRBV7-3 with TRBJ2-1, with D maybe TRBD1 (5 bases). Germline loops: CDR1 SGHTA, CDR2 FQGTGA. Trimming stripped 5 bases from V and 9 bases from J, with 17 bases between. This CDR3 has 14 amino acids. CDR3 region: CASSPHAGRSEQFF. In DNA form, the CDR3 reads TGTGCCAGCAGCCCGCACGCAGGGCGTAGTGAGCAGTTCTTC.

The J gene is TRBJ2-6, the V gene TRBV30; tentatively, D is TRBD1 (5 bases). Germline CDR1 and CDR2: GTSNPN and SVGIG (reference sequence). The CDR3 has 14 amino acids. Trimming removed 4 bases at V and 8 bases at J, with 15 bases between. The CDR3 loop reads CAWTQTAHPNVLTF. The CDR3, as DNA: TGTGCCTGGACACAGACAGCCCACCCCAACGTCCTGACTTTC.

The V and J genes are TRBV11-2 and TRBJ1-2, with 9 bases that match TRBD1. Per germline, CDR1 SGHAT and CDR2 FQNNGV. The CDR3 runs to 13 residues. V dropped 5 bases and J dropped 6; count of bases not matched to a gene: 4. CDR3 sequence reads: CASSLRDRDGYTF. In DNA form, the CDR3 reads TGTGCCAGCAGCCTCCGGGACAGGGATGGCTACACCTTC.

The chain's CDR3 is CASSLQGPDTQYF. In nucleotides, the CDR3 is TGTGCCAGCAGCTTGCAGGGTCCAGATACGCAGTATTTT. This rearrangement joins TRBV5-4 to TRBJ2-3, with D possibly matching TRBD1 (5 bases). V lost 1 base and J 4 bases, leaving 7 bases between the germline ends. This CDR3 has 13 amino acids. Germline CDR1 SGHNT, CDR2 YYREEE (reference sequence).

The rearrangement joins TRBV27 to TRBJ1-1; D is perhaps TRBD1 (5 bases). CDR1 and CDR2 from the germline V gene are MNHEY and SMNVEV (reference sequence). The CDR3 has 14 amino acids. The ends were cut back, 2 bases at V and 3 bases at J, with 10 bases in the middle. The DNA of the CDR3 is TGTGCCAGCAGTTTAATGGGGCTGGACACTGAAGCTTTCTTT. It encodes CASSLMGLDTEAFF.

The genes are TRBV30 and TRBJ1-6; D might be TRBD1 (6 bases). Trimming shortened V by 8 bases and J by 5 bases, and 16 bases separated the two germline ends. The germline V gene has CDR1 GTSNPN and CDR2 SVGIG (reference sequence). The CDR3 has 14 residues. CDR3 DNA: TGTGCCGTAGGCGGACAGAACAATAATTCACCCCTCCACTTT. As protein: CAVGGQNNNSPLHF.